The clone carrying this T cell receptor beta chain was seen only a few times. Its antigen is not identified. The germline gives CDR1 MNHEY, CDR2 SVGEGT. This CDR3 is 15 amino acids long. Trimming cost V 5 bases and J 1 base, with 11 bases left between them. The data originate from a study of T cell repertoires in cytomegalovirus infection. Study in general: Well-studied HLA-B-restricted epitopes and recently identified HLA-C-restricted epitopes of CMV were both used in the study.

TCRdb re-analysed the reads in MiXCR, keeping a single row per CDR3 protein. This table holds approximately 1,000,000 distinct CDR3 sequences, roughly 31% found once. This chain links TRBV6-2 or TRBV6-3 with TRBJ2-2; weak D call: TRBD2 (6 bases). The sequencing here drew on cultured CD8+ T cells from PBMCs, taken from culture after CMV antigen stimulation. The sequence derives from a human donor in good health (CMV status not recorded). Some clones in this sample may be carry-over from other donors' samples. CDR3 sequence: CASSRRGENTGELFF. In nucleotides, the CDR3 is TGTGCCAGCAGTAGGCGCGGGGAGAACACCGGGGAGCTGTTTTTT.